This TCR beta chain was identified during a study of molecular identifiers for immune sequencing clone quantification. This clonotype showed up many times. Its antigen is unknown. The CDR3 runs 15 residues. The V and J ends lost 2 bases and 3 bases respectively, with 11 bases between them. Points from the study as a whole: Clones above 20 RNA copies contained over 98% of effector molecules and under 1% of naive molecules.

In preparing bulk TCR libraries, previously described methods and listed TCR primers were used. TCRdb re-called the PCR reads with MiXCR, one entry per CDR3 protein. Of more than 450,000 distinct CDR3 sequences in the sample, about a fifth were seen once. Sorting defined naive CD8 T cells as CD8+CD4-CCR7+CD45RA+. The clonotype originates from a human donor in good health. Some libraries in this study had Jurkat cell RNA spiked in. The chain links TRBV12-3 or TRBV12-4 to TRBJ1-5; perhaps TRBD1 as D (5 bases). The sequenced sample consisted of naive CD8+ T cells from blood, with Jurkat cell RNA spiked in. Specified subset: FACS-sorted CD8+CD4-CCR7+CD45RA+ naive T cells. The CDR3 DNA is TGTGCCAGCAGTTTAACCGGGGGTTACAATCAGCCCCAGCATTTT. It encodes CASSLTGGYNQPQHF.